The sequence of this T cell receptor (beta chain) was determined in a study of CD4 and CD8 cells across lung adenocarcinoma regions. Trimming cost V 3 bases and J 2 bases, with 10 bases left between them. CDR1 and CDR2 from the germline V gene are WSHSY and SAAADI. CDR3 size: 14 residues. Samples came from patients with localized non-small cell lung adenocarcinoma. Each CDR3 protein is one row after TCRdb ran MiXCR on the PCR reads. The table lists some 20,000 distinct CDR3 sequences, roughly half of them singletons. This TCR derives from a female donor with lung adenocarcinoma. The CD4 and CD8 labels of this study may be unreliable. The sequenced material came from CD8+ T cells from the center of a lung tumor. The chain employs TRBV10-2 and TRBJ1-1; D uncertain. CDR3 bases: TGCGCCAGCAGTGACGATTTAGCTAACACTGAAGCTTTCTTT. Amino acid sequence: CASSDDLANTEAFF.